The TCR beta chain described here comes from a study of T-cell memory formation after mild COVID-19. Turning to the study itself: The study found TCR clusters largely donor specific.

The study, taken as a whole, reports: Cross-reactive memory apparently joined, as some responding clones appeared in pre-infection memory. The authors did not confirm SARS-CoV-2 specificity of second-wave clones peaking day 37. While clones contracting from day 15 to 85 were balanced between CD4 and CD8, later expanders leaned CD4+.

One entry per CDR3 protein, called by TCRdb with MiXCR from the 5' RACE reads. Of about 130,000 distinct CDR3 sequences in the sample, 15% to 20% were seen once. Germline loops: CDR1 SGHTA, CDR2 FQGNSA. The CDR3 has 14 amino acids. With 5 bases removed from V and 1 base from J, the gap between germline ends came to 11 bases. This clonotype was detected only a few times. Its antigen remains unknown. This receptor was identified in a man between 18 and 29 years old who had mild COVID-19 (a few samples of this study predate the infection). Cell type and time point are not known. The V and J genes are TRBV7-2 and TRBJ1-2, with TRBD1 as a possible D gene (6 bases). The sequenced sample was PBMCs or a T cell subset sorted from them (not recorded which). The CDR3 nucleotides are TGTGCCAGCAGCCCGGACAGAAATAACTATGGCTACACCTTC. Translation: CASSPDRNNYGYTF.